The source of this T cell receptor beta chain is a study of T cells after yellow fever vaccination. This clonotype was observed a few times. Regarding the study as a whole: The study noted that FACS-sorted repertoires could contain abundant clonotypes contaminating from the bulk population. A limited proportion of clonotypes was detected within both the CD4 and CD8 compartments. The secondary response peaked faster, at day 5 versus 15, but was weaker.

This CDR3 contains 19 residues. V dropped 0 bases and J dropped 0; count of bases not matched to a gene: 7. CDR1 and CDR2 from the germline V gene are DFQATT and SNEGSKA (reference sequence). UMIs were added to TCR cDNA along with a universal primer site when it was made by 5'RACE template switching. TCRdb redid the calling of the 5' RACE reads with MiXCR, one entry per CDR3 protein. This table holds 96,000 or so distinct CDR3 sequences, almost 9% found once. V gene TRBV20-1 combines with J gene TRBJ2-1; 14 nucleotides align to TRBD2. The receptor comes from a man between 18 and 29 years old who received the YFV17D yellow fever vaccine. Specimen: CD8+ T cells not binding an NS4B(214-222) dextramer, sorted from PBMCs, collected roughly 15 days after the first yellow fever vaccination. The CDR3 protein is CSAREPGLAGASSYNEQFF. Here the CDR3 DNA reads TGCAGTGCTAGAGAGCCGGGACTAGCGGGGGCCAGCTCCTACAATGAGCAGTTCTTC.